This T cell receptor beta chain was captured in a study of T-cell reconstitution after alpha-beta-depleted transplantation in children. Researchers prepared the TCRbeta library using unique molecular identifiers, the study reports. TCRdb re-called the PCR reads through MiXCR, storing one row per CDR3 protein. The sample holds about 980,000 distinct CDR3 sequences, about 31% seen once. There are 15 residues in the CDR3. V lost 1 base and J lost 6, with 13 bases in between. Germline CDR1 SGHDT, CDR2 YYEEEE. The receptor comes from a boy under two years old who had a stem cell transplant for SCID, so the T cells may come from the graft donor. This specimen consisted of PBMCs, mostly from graft donor cells, obtained 360 days after TCRalphabeta/CD19-depleted stem cell transplant. The chain links TRBV5-6 to TRBJ2-2, with D possibly being TRBD1 (7 bases). The CDR3 sequence is CASSLWQGGSGELFF. The CDR3, as DNA: TGTGCCAGCAGCTTGTGGCAGGGGGGATCCGGGGAGCTGTTTTTT.